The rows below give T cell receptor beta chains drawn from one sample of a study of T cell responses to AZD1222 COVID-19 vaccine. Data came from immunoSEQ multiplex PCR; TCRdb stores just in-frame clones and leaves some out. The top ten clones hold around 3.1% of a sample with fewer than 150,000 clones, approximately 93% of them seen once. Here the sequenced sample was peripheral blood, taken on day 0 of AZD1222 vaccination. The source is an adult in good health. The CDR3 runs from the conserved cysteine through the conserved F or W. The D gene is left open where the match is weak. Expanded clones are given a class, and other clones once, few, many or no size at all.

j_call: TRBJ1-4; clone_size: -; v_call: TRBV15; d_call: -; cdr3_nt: TGTGCCACCAGCAGACTGATTGCAACTAATGAAAAACTGTTTTTT; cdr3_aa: CATSRLIATNEKLFF
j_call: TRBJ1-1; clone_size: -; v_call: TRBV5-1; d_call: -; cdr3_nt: TGCGCCAGCAGCTCCTACGAGGGGACATCGAACACTGAAGCTTTCTTT; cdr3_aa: CASSSYEGTSNTEAFF
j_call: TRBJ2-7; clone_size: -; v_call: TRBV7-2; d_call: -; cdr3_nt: TGTGCCAGCAGCCGGAACCACGAGCAGTACTTC; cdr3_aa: CASSRNHEQYF
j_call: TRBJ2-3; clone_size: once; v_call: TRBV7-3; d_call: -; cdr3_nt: TGTGCCAGCTCCAGCTGGAGCACAGATACGCAGTATTTT; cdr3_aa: CASSSWSTDTQYF
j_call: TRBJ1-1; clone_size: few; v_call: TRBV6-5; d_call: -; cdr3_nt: TGTGCCAGCATCCCGTGGGGGAACAAGAACACTGAAGCTTTCTTT; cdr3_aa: CASIPWGNKNTEAFF
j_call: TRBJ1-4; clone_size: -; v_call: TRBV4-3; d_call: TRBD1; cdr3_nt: TGCGCCAGCAGCCAAGTTACAACGGGACAGGGAAGGGAAAAACTGTTTTTT; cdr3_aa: CASSQVTTGQGREKLFF
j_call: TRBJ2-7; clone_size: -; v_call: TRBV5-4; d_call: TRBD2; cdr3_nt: TGTGCCAGCAGCTTGGAGCCAGTAGGACTAGCGGGGGCGTACGAGCAGTACTTC; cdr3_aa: CASSLEPVGLAGAYEQYF
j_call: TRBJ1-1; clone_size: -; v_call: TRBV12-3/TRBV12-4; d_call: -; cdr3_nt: TGTGCCAGCAGTTTCAGTGTGAACACTGAAGCTTTCTTT; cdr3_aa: CASSFSVNTEAFF
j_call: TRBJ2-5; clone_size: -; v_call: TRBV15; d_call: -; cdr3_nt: TGTGCCACCAGCAGAGATGGCGCCGGCCAAGAGACCCAGTACTTC; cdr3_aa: CATSRDGAGQETQYF
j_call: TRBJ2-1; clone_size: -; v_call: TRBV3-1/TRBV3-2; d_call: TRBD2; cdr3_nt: TGTGCCAGCAGCCAGGGACGGACTAGCGGGAGTTTGGTTGAGCAGTTCTTC; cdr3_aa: CASSQGRTSGSLVEQFF
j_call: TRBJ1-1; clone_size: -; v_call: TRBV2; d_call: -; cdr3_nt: TGTGCCAGCAGCAAACTAGGACAGTTAGATGTTGGCACTGAAGCTTTCTTT; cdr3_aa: CASSKLGQLDVGTEAFF
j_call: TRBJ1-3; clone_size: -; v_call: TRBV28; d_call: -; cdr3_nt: TGTGCCAGCAGTTTAGGAGGTTCTGGAAACACCATATATTTT; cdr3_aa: CASSLGGSGNTIYF
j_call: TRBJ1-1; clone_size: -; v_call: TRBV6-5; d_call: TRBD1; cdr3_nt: TGTGCCAGCAGCGGACAGGGCTCTGAAGCTTTCTTT; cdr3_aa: CASSGQGSEAFF
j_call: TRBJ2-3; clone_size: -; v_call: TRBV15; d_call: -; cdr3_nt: TGTGCCACCAGCAGAGATAGGGGGGGCCCCACAGATACGCAGTATTTT; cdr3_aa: CATSRDRGGPTDTQYF
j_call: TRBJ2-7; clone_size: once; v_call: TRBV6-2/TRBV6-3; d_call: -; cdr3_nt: TGTGCCAGCAGTGACAGGCCACAGAACGAGCAGTACTTC; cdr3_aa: CASSDRPQNEQYF
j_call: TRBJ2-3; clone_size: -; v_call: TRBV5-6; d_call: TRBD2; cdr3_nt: TGTGCCAGCACCCGGGGCGGGAGGGGGCCAGATACGCAGTATTTT; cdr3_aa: CASTRGGRGPDTQYF
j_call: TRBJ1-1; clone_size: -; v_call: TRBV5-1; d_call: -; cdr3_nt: TGCGCCAGCAGCTTGATGGGGACCACTGAAGCTTTCTTT; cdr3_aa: CASSLMGTTEAFF
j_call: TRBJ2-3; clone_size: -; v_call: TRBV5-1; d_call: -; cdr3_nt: TGCGCCAGCAGCTCTAGCACAGATACGCAGTATTTT; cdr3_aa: CASSSSTDTQYF
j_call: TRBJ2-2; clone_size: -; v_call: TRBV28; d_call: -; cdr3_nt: TGTGCCAGCAGACGGCCAGGGGCGGGCGGGGAGCTGTTTTTT; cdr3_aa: CASRRPGAGGELFF
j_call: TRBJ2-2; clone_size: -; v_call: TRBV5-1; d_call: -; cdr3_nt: TGCGCCAGCAGCTCGCCGCAGGGCGGTACCGGGGAGCTGTTTTTT; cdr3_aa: CASSSPQGGTGELFF
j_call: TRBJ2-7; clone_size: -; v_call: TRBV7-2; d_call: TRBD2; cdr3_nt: TGTGCCAGCAGCTCCACTAGCGGAGGCTACGAGCAGTACTTC; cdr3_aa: CASSSTSGGYEQYF
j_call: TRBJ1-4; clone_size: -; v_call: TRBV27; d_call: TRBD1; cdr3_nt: TGTGCCAGCAGTTTAAGGGACAGGAATGAAAAACTGTTTTTT; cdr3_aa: CASSLRDRNEKLFF
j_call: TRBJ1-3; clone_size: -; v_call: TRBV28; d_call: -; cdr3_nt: TGTGCCACCTCGGACTCTAGCTCTGGAAACACCATATATTTT; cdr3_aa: CATSDSSSGNTIYF
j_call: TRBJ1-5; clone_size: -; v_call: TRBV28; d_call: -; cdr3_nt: TGTGCCAGCAGTTTCCCCGCAGATAGCAATCAGCCCCAGCATTTT; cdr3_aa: CASSFPADSNQPQHF
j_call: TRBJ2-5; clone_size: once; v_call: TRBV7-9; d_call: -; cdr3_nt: TGTGCCAGCAGCCTACTTACAGGGAGGTACTCCCAAGAGACCCAGTACTTC; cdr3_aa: CASSLLTGRYSQETQYF
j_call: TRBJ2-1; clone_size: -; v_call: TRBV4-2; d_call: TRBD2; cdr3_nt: TGTGCCAGCAGCCAACTGCCGATAGCGGGAGAATACAATGAGCAGTTCTTC; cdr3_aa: CASSQLPIAGEYNEQFF
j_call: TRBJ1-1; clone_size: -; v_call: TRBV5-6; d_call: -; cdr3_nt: TGTGCCAGCAGCTTGGTGGACAGTCCATTTGGGAACACTGAAGCTTTCTTT; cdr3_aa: CASSLVDSPFGNTEAFF
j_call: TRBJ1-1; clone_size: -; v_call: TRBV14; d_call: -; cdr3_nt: TGTGCCAGCAGCCAAGGGTCACGGGGCAACACTGAAGCTTTCTTT; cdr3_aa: CASSQGSRGNTEAFF
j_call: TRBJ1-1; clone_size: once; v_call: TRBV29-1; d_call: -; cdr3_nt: TGCAGCGTTAAGGAAGGGATAGTAGCTTTCTTT; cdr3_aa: CSVKEGIVAFF
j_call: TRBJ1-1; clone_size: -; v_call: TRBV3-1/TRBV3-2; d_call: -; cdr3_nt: TGTGCCAGCAGCCAAGATCTCAGGAACACTGAAGCTTTCTTT; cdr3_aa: CASSQDLRNTEAFF
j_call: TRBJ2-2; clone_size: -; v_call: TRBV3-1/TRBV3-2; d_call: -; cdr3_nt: TGTGCCAGCAGCCGGGTAAGACAGAACACCGGGGAGCTGTTTTTT; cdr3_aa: CASSRVRQNTGELFF